The next 2 T cell receptor beta chains were all read from a single sample in a study of cytotoxic CD8 clonotypes in ibrutinib-treated CLL. Profiled with immunoSEQ multiplex PCR; TCRdb holds only in-frame clones, not every one. This sample has 68,000 or so clones, with around two thirds found just once. The sample was PBMCs, taken after 12 months of ibrutinib treatment. The receptors here all came from a human donor with chronic lymphocytic leukemia.

This chain connects TRBV20-1 to TRBJ2-5; D unclear. The CDR3 runs 11 residues. The ends were cut back, 3 bases at V and 2 bases at J, with 4 bases in the middle. Germline CDR1 and CDR2: DFQATT and SNEGSKA (reference sequence). The CDR3 reads CSASSQETQYF. CDR3 sequence (DNA): TGCAGTGCTAGCTCTCAAGAGACCCAGTACTTC.

The J gene is TRBJ2-1, the V gene TRBV12-2. TRBV12-2 represents a pseudogene. The CDR3 runs to 16 residues. The DNA for the CDR3 is TGTGCAAGTCGCTTAGCCAGGGACGCATCCTACAATGAGCAGTTCTTC. Protein sequence: CASRLARDASYNEQFF.